This TCR beta chain originates from a study of T-cell reconstitution after alpha-beta-depleted transplantation in children. Study-wide results and limits: Counts and diversity of T cells one year after transplant came mostly from newly produced T cells. Several hundred expanded graft clones reportedly were the source of alpha-beta T cells about two months after transplant.

In this sample, this clonotype turned up a few times. Its antigen is unidentified. Losses at the gene ends were 6 bases for V and 3 bases for J; bases not matched to a gene: 9. The CDR3 is made up of 15 amino acids. Germline CDR1 is DFQATT and CDR2 is SNEGSKA (reference sequence). Unique molecular identifiers tagged the TCRbeta library. TCRdb re-called the PCR reads with MiXCR, one entry per CDR3 protein. The repertoire holds 330,000 or so distinct CDR3 sequences, with almost 8% as singletons. The clonotype was recovered from a female patient aged 2-9 years who had a stem cell transplant for Fanconi anemia, so the T cells may come from the graft donor. Sequences were derived from peripheral blood, sampled 360 days after TCRalphabeta/CD19-depleted stem cell transplant. The gene calls are TRBV20-1 and TRBJ2-7, with 12 nucleotides matching TRBD1. The CDR3 DNA reads TGCAGTGCCGGACCGGGACAGGGGGCAGGCTACGAGCAGTACGTC. Translating it yields CSAGPGQGAGYEQYV.